This section outlines one T cell receptor beta chain sequence together with its context. These data belong to a study of shared clonotypes between healthy human individuals. This CDR3 comprises 15 residues. CDR1 is MNHEY, CDR2 SVGAGI, per germline. V was clipped by 6 bases and J by 9 bases, with 20 bases between them. Sequencing was performed with immunoSEQ multiplex PCR; in TCRdb, only in-frame clones are kept and a portion is missing. Of a few hundred thousand clones in the sample, just over 75% are singletons; the top ten hold about 11%. The source of this sequence is a woman aged 40 to 50 in good health. Some clones in this sample may be carry-over from other donors' samples. The gene calls are TRBV6-5 and TRBJ2-2; the D gene is possibly TRBD1 (6 bases). Sequenced material: PBMCs. CDR3 loop: CASSKVPGHFRELFF. In nucleotides, the CDR3 is TGTGCCAGCAGCAAAGTCCCGGGACATTTTCGGGAGCTGTTTTTT.